The 20 T cell receptor beta chains below all came from one sample that was sequenced in a study of Graves' ophthalmopathy and Graves' hyperthyroidism. TCR beta CDR3 regions were amplified from RNA transcripts. First-round RT-PCR relied on HTBI primers, and a second-round multiplex PCR came next. TCRdb reprocessed the multiplex PCR reads via MiXCR and lists one record per CDR3 protein. The sample records about 1.1 million distinct CDR3 sequences, roughly two fifths being singletons. Sequences were obtained from peripheral blood or thyroid tissue (not recorded which). The receptors stem from an adult man with Graves' hyperthyroidism.

V is TRBV7-9 and J is TRBJ1-5; TRBD1 matches at 8 bases. Gene TRBJ2-3 matches the end of the DNA better, so the J call may be wrong. Germline lookup yields CDR1 SEHNR and CDR2 FQNEAQ (reference sequence). The CDR3 totals 17 residues. CDR3 residues: CASSMESGQEYNQPQYF. CDR3 in DNA: TGTGCCAGCAGCATGGAATCGGGACAGGAGTACAATCAGCCCCAGTATTTT.

This clonotype was seen repeatedly, ten times or more. The V and J genes are TRBV30 and TRBJ1-4; D may be TRBD1 (6 bases). The germline V and J ends were trimmed by 4 bases and 3 bases, with 12 bases remaining between them. This CDR3 is 14 amino acids long. CDR1 and CDR2 from the germline V gene are GTSNPN and SVGIG (reference sequence). CDR3 amino acids: CAWKVGQPNEKLFF. The CDR3, as DNA: TGTGCCTGGAAAGTCGGACAGCCTAATGAAAAACTGTTTTTT.

The genes are TRBV2 and TRBJ2-2; D is unresolved. The CDR3 runs to 11 residues. The V gene lost 11 bases and the J gene lost 7 bases, with 11 bases spanning the gap. Germline-derived CDR1 and CDR2 are SNHLY and FYNNEI. The CDR3, as DNA: TGTGCCTCAGTGAGAGGCGGGGAGCTGTTTTTT. Translation gives CASVRGGELFF.

This chain connects TRBV10-3 to TRBJ2-5, with D perhaps TRBD1 or TRBD2 (5 bases each). This CDR3 contains 18 residues. Germline V gene data show CDR1 as ENHRY and CDR2 as SYGVKD. Deletions cut 3 bases from V and 0 bases from J, with 20 bases between. Written as DNA, the CDR3 is TGTGCCATCAGTGACCCACCGAGGGTTCAGGGCTACCAAGAGACCCAGTACTTC. Protein product: CAISDPPRVQGYQETQYF.

The table lists this clonotype with many counts. The chain has TRBV25-1 and TRBJ2-5, with 8 bases fitting TRBD1. Trimming at V came to 1 base and at J to 1 base, leaving 8 bases not matched to a gene. The CDR3 loop spans 17 amino acids. CDR1 is MGHDK, CDR2 SYGVNS, per germline. The CDR3: CASSELRQDRAQETQYF. Here the CDR3 DNA reads TGTGCCAGCAGTGAATTGAGGCAGGACAGGGCCCAAGAGACCCAGTACTTC.

The rearrangement uses TRBV20-1 and TRBJ2-5, with 10 bases that match TRBD2. The CDR3 runs to 14 residues. From germline, CDR1 is DFQATT and CDR2 SNEGSKA (reference sequence). V lost 5 bases to trimming and J lost 4 bases; unmatched junction nucleotides: 7. The CDR3: CSAGVAGGGETQYF. CDR3 bases: TGCAGTGCTGGAGTAGCGGGAGGAGGAGAGACCCAGTACTTC.

This clonotype has at least ten counts. The V and J genes are TRBV7-2 and TRBJ2-7, with D perhaps TRBD2 (6 bases). CDR3 length equals 14 residues. The germline V and J ends were trimmed by 1 base and 7 bases, with 14 bases remaining between them. Looked up from germline, CDR1 is SGHTA and CDR2 is FQGNSA. The CDR3 region has the DNA TGTGCCAGCAGCTTAGGAGGCGGGACCCGGGAGCAGTACTTC. As protein: CASSLGGGTREQYF.

V and J are TRBV10-3 and TRBJ1-5, with D perhaps matching TRBD1 (5 bases). Trimming pared 0 bases from V and 1 base from J, leaving 10 bases between. CDR3 length: 16 amino acids. Germline lookup yields CDR1 ENHRY and CDR2 SYGVKD. The CDR3 loop is CAISESPGPSNQPQHF. CDR3 nucleotide sequence: TGTGCCATCAGTGAGTCCCCGGGACCGAGCAATCAGCCCCAGCATTTT.

The chain uses TRBV7-3 and TRBJ2-7, with D possibly called TRBD1 or TRBD2 (6 bases each). V was pared by 7 bases and J by 5 bases, with 18 bases between. CDR3 length: 14 amino acids. CDR1 is SGHTA, CDR2 FQGTGA, per germline. CDR3 region: CASTDIRGQHEQYF. CDR3 nucleotide sequence: TGTGCCAGCACCGACATACGGGGGCAGCACGAGCAGTACTTC.

This clonotype was counted a single time. CDR3 loop: CATSPGHDNQPQHF. The CDR3 nucleotides are TGTGCCACCAGCCCGGGACATGACAATCAGCCCCAGCATTTT. The V and J genes are TRBV10-3 and TRBJ1-5; tentatively, D is TRBD1 (6 bases). The CDR3 consists of 14 residues. CDR1 is ENHRY, CDR2 SYGVKD, per germline. V was clipped by 10 bases and J by 3 bases, with 16 bases between them.

The table lists this clonotype with many counts. The gene calls are TRBV7-2 and TRBJ2-5; 9 nucleotides agree with TRBD1. V was clipped by 6 bases and J by 3 bases; unmatched bases: 8. This CDR3 comprises 15 residues. Germline V gene sequence: CDR1 SGHTA, CDR2 FQGNSA. The CDR3, as DNA: TGTGCCAGCAGACTTTCACAGGGGGCAGAAGAGACCCAGTACTTC. Translating gives CASRLSQGAEETQYF.

This clonotype was recorded many times. The V call is TRBV10-3, the J call TRBJ1-2; 8 bases are shared with TRBD1. Germline-derived CDR1 and CDR2 are ENHRY and SYGVKD. V trimming: 3 bases; J trimming: 4 bases; junction bases outside the gene matches: 1. The CDR3 runs 13 residues. The CDR3 nucleotides read TGTGCCATCAGTGACGGGACAGGCTATGGCTACACCTTC. Its translation: CAISDGTGYGYTF.

This clonotype has a handful of counts. V and J are TRBV12-3 or TRBV12-4 and TRBJ2-7; D could derive from TRBD1 or TRBD2 (5 bases each). This CDR3 spans 15 amino acids. V shed 3 bases and J shed 3 bases, with 15 bases lying between them. The CDR3 here is CASSFGASKHYEQYF. In DNA, the CDR3 is TGTGCCAGCAGTTTTGGGGCTAGCAAGCACTACGAGCAGTACTTC.

This clonotype has a handful of counts. The chain has TRBV5-6 and TRBJ1-6; D might be TRBD1 (6 bases). This CDR3 is 16 amino acids long. The ends were cut back, 3 bases at V and 4 bases at J, with 14 bases in the middle. CDR1 and CDR2 (germline): SGHDT, YYEEEE. The CDR3 DNA reads TGTGCCAGCAGCTCAAGACGAACAGGGTATAATTCACCCCTCCACTTT. Amino acid sequence: CASSSRRTGYNSPLHF.

This clonotype was recorded many times. This rearrangement joins TRBV10-3 to TRBJ2-2, with 11 bases aligning to TRBD2. CDR3 length: 15 residues. CDR1 and CDR2 (germline): ENHRY, SYGVKD. Trimming cost V 8 bases and J 2 bases; bases outside gene matches: 4. CDR3 sequence reads: CAILSGGANTGELFF. In DNA form, the CDR3 reads TGTGCCATCCTTAGCGGGGGGGCAAACACCGGGGAGCTGTTTTTT.

The V gene is TRBV12-3 or TRBV12-4, the J gene TRBJ1-1, with 11 bases matching TRBD1. Trimming at V came to 6 bases and at J to 1 base, leaving 10 bases not matched to a gene. The CDR3 covers 17 residues. CDR3 in DNA: TGTGCCAGCAGCCCCACCGGGACAGGGGGTAGGAACACTGAAGCTTTCTTT. Translating gives CASSPTGTGGRNTEAFF.

This chain uses TRBV7-9 with TRBJ2-5, with 7 bases that match TRBD2. Trimming at V came to 5 bases and at J to 3 bases, leaving 6 bases not matched to a gene. The CDR3 contains 14 residues. Germline values: CDR1 SEHNR, CDR2 FQNEAQ (reference sequence). CDR3 nucleotide sequence: TGTGCCAGCAGCCGATTCCGGGAGGAAGAGACCCAGTACTTC. Its translation is CASSRFREEETQYF.

The V and J genes are TRBV30 and TRBJ2-2; D remains unclear. The germline V gene encodes CDR1 GTSNPN and CDR2 SVGIG (reference sequence). This CDR3 comprises 13 residues. Trimming shortened V by 4 bases and J by 0 bases, and 6 bases separated the two germline ends. The CDR3 sequence: CAWTGSNTGELFF. In DNA form, the CDR3 reads TGTGCCTGGACAGGATCGAACACCGGGGAGCTGTTTTTT.

The rearrangement links TRBV20-1 to TRBJ1-2; 8 positions agree with TRBD1. V lost 3 bases, J lost 4 bases, and 4 bases stayed unmatched. This CDR3 is built from 13 residues. CDR1 is DFQATT and CDR2 is SNEGSKA in the germline V gene (reference sequence). The CDR3 sequence is CSASSDRGYGYTF. CDR3 DNA: TGCAGTGCTAGCTCTGACAGGGGCTATGGCTACACCTTC.

This clonotype was recorded a few times. The V call is TRBV5-1, the J call TRBJ1-3; 7 bases are shared with TRBD1. The CDR3 contains 15 residues. Germline V gene lookup returns CDR1 SGHRS and CDR2 YFSETQ. V shed 2 bases and J 3 bases; nucleotides not matched to a gene: 5. The CDR3 bases are TGCGCCAGCAGCTTACCGGGACAGCTTGGAAACACCATATATTTT. Its protein is CASSLPGQLGNTIYF.